This is a list of T cell receptor beta chains from one sample in a study of lung T cells in sarcoidosis with Löfgren's syndrome. Each CDR3 protein is one row after TCRdb ran MiXCR on the reads. This sample has about 2,900 distinct CDR3 sequences, with roughly 27% found just once. The sample was CD4+ T cells from bronchoalveolar lavage. These receptor sequences come from a human donor with sarcoidosis (Löfgren's syndrome or another form), or a control subject (not recorded which). CDR3s include the opening cysteine and the closing phenylalanine or tryptophan. Each record gives: clone size, J gene, V gene, D gene, CDR3 DNA, CDR3 protein. A D gene is named only where the DNA matches it firmly. Size values are once, few and many counts, or a class for expanded clones, and some rows have none.

>-|TRBJ2-7|TRBV7-9|TRBD2
TGTGCCAGCAGCTATGGACTAGCGATCGGCGAGCAGTGCTTC
CASSYGLAIGEQCF
>medium-sized|TRBJ1-6|TRBV27|TRBD1
TGTGCCAGCACCAAGGACAGGGCAATCTATAATTCACCCCTCCACTTT
CASTKDRAIYNSPLHF
>-|TRBJ2-2|TRBV3-1|-
TGTGCCAGCAGTAAAGAAATTTCCGGGGAGCTGTTTTTT
CASSKEISGELFF
>few|TRBJ1-1|TRBV7-2|-
TGTGCCAGCAGGCCTGGGACGGTGGACACTGAAGCTTTCTTT
CASRPGTVDTEAFF
>medium-sized|TRBJ1-2|TRBV9|-
TGTGCCAGCAGCGTAGGTCGGGGCATAAGCGCCTATGGCTACACCTTC
CASSVGRGISAYGYTF
>medium-sized|TRBJ1-5|TRBV7-6|TRBD1
TGTGCCAGCAGCTTCGACAGGGGTCAGCCCCAGCATTTT
CASSFDRGQPQHF
>once|TRBJ2-1|TRBV11-2|-
TGTGCCGGCAGCTTAGGTTCACAGGGACACAATGAGCAGTTCTTC
CAGSLGSQGHNEQFF
>many|TRBJ1-1|TRBV2|-
TGTGCCAGCGGCTCGTGGACTGAAGCTTTCTTT
CASGSWTEAFF
>medium-sized|TRBJ1-1|TRBV10-3|TRBD1
TGTGCCATCAGTGCAGGACAGGGACCGAACACTGAAGCTTTCTTT
CAISAGQGPNTEAFF
>many|TRBJ1-2|TRBV4-1|TRBD1
TGCGCCAGCAGCCAAGTGGGGACAGCCTATGGCTACACCTTC
CASSQVGTAYGYTF
>-|TRBJ2-1|TRBV20-1|-
TGCAGTGCTGATAAACAGGTGTTGAATGAGCAGTTCTTC
CSADKQVLNEQFF
>-|TRBJ2-3|TRBV5-1|-
TGCGCCAGCGGACCCTCGGGGCCCAGCACAGATACGCAGTATTTT
CASGPSGPSTDTQYF
>large|TRBJ2-3|TRBV6-2/TRBV6-3|-
TGTGCCAGCCGAAGCCTCGTCGCAGATACGCAGTATTTT
CASRSLVADTQYF
>-|TRBJ1-5|TRBV11-3|-
TGTGCCAGCAGCTTAGGCGTGACAGGAGGGTATAGCAATCAGCCCCAGCATTTT
CASSLGVTGGYSNQPQHF
>large|TRBJ1-2|TRBV27|TRBD1
TGTGCCAGCAGTCCCGGACAGGAACGAGGCTACACCTTC
CASSPGQERGYTF
>medium-sized|TRBJ2-2|TRBV3-1|-
TGTGCCAGCAGCCAAAGGCGGAGCAAGTACACCGGGGAGCTGTTTTTT
CASSQRRSKYTGELFF
>-|TRBJ1-1|TRBV2|TRBD1
TGTGCCAGCATTGGGGACAGGGAGACGGTTGAAGCTTTCTTT
CASIGDRETVEAFF
>-|TRBJ2-3|TRBV20-1|-
TGCATTTTGGCTAGCAACACAGATACGCAGTATTTT
CILASNTDTQYF
>medium-sized|TRBJ2-7|TRBV2|TRBD2
TGTGCCAGCAGTTATAGCGGGAGTGCCTACGAGCAGTACTTC
CASSYSGSAYEQYF
>medium-sized|TRBJ2-1|TRBV5-1|TRBD2
TGCGCCAGCAGCAGCGGGGGAGACAATGAGCAGTTCTTC
CASSSGGDNEQFF
>medium-sized|TRBJ1-2|TRBV7-2|-
TGTGCCAGCAGCCGGGAGGGCTATGGCTACACCTTC
CASSREGYGYTF
>medium-sized|TRBJ1-2|TRBV20-1|-
TGCAGTGCTAGAGAGAGGTCGTGGGGTCATAACTATGGCTACACCTTC
CSARERSWGHNYGYTF
>medium-sized|TRBJ2-7|TRBV12-3/TRBV12-4|-
TGTGCCAGCAGTTTAGCTCAGGGGACCGTACAGTACTTC
CASSLAQGTVQYF
>large|TRBJ2-3|TRBV20-1|TRBD2
TGCAGTGCTAGTATTGGCGGGGGGGCATTAGGAGATACGCAGTATTTT
CSASIGGGALGDTQYF
>medium-sized|TRBJ2-5|TRBV20-1|TRBD2
TGCAGTGCTAGAGATCGGAGACTAGCGGGGGGCCAGGGGACCCAGTACTTC
CSARDRRLAGGQGTQYF
>-|TRBJ2-7|TRBV20-1|-
TGCAGTGCTATCCCCCGGCTGGGAGGCCACGAGCAGTACTTC
CSAIPRLGGHEQYF
>many|TRBJ2-7|TRBV14|-
TGTGCCAGCAGCACACGACCGGGCTTTAGAGGTTACGAGCAGTACTTC
CASSTRPGFRGYEQYF
>large|TRBJ1-2|TRBV6-1|-
TGTGCCAGCAGTCCCAGGGCCTATGGCTACACCTTC
CASSPRAYGYTF